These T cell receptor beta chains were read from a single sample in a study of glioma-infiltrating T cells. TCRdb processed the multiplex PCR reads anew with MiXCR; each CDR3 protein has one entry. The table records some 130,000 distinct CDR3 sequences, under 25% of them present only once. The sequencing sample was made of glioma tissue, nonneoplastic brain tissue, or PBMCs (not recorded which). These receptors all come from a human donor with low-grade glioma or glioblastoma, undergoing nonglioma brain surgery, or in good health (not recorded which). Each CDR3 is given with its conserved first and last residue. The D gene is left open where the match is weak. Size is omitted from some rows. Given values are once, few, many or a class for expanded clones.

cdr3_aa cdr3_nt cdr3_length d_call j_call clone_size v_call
CSARDPRSLRQFF TGCAGTGCTAGAGATCCCCGTTCTCTGCGGCAGTTCTTC 13 NA TRBJ2-1 NA TRBV20-1
CSARAGVGNQPQHF TGCAGTGCTAGAGCAGGGGTCGGCAATCAGCCCCAGCATTTT 14 NA TRBJ1-5 many TRBV20-1
CASSPPERYGQFF TGTGCCAGCAGCCCGCCGGAGCGCTATGGGCAGTTCTTC 13 NA TRBJ2-1 NA TRBV3-1
CASSLLSHTQYF TGTGCCAGCAGTTTACTCAGCCATACGCAGTATTTT 12 NA TRBJ2-3 few TRBV12-3/TRBV12-4
CASSWTSGGATDTQYF TGTGCCAGCAGCTGGACTAGCGGGGGGGCAACAGATACGCAGTATTTT 16 TRBD2 TRBJ2-3 few TRBV7-2
CSPKYPPPTDTQYF TGCAGTCCGAAGTACCCTCCCCCCACAGATACGCAGTATTTT 14 NA TRBJ2-3 NA TRBV20-1
CASFGYGTANTDAQYF TGTGCCAGCTTCGGGTACGGGACGGCCAACACAGATGCGCAGTATTTT 16 NA TRBJ2-3 NA TRBV28
CATMGTGVSGNTIYF TGTGCCACCATGGGGACAGGGGTTTCTGGAAACACCATATATTTT 15 TRBD1 TRBJ1-3 few TRBV14
CASSGGDRGLQETQYF TGCGCCAGCAGCGGTGGGGACAGGGGCCTCCAAGAGACCCAGTACTTC 16 TRBD1 TRBJ2-5 NA TRBV5-1
CASSTGLADQETQYF TGTGCCAGCAGTACGGGACTAGCGGATCAAGAGACCCAGTACTTC 15 TRBD2 TRBJ2-5 few TRBV2
CASSDGSAANEKLFF TGCGCCAGCAGTGACGGGAGCGCGGCTAATGAAAAACTGTTTTTT 15 NA TRBJ1-4 few TRBV10-1
CASSFRPGDYGYTF TGCGCCAGCAGCTTTCGACCGGGGGACTATGGCTACACCTTC 14 NA TRBJ1-2 NA TRBV5-1
CASSQGGGNEKLFF TGCGCCAGCAGCCAAGGGGGGGGGAATGAAAAACTGTTTTTT 14 NA TRBJ1-4 NA TRBV4-1
CSARDPGTPFYTF TGCAGTGCTAGAGATCCCGGGACACCTTTCTACACCTTC 13 NA TRBJ1-2 many TRBV20-1
CASSSPGLQYF TGTGCCAGCAGCTCTCCGGGACTACAGTATTTT 11 TRBD2 TRBJ2-3 few TRBV7-2
CASSPLRTEAFF TGTGCCAGCAGCCCGTTAAGGACTGAAGCTTTCTTT 12 NA TRBJ1-1 few TRBV2
CASSQPTVSTDTQYF TGTGCCAGCAGCCAACCGACGGTTAGCACAGATACGCAGTATTTT 15 NA TRBJ2-3 NA TRBV14
CASSHTRRYGYTF TGTGCCAGCAGCCACACCCGCCGTTATGGCTACACCTTC 13 NA TRBJ1-2 few TRBV3-1
CASSYGQRVAFF TGTGCCAGCAGTTACGGACAGCGGGTAGCTTTCTTT 12 NA TRBJ1-1 many TRBV28
CSAREPPYEAFF TGCAGTGCTAGAGAACCCCCTTATGAAGCTTTCTTT 12 NA TRBJ1-1 few TRBV20-1
CSARWRGGGDEQFF TGCAGTGCTAGATGGCGGGGGGGCGGCGATGAGCAGTTCTTC 14 TRBD2 TRBJ2-1 few TRBV20-1
CASSSRGRDRVSRTQYF TGTGCCAGCAGCTCTCGGGGCCGGGACAGGGTGTCGCGTACGCAGTATTTT 17 TRBD1 TRBJ2-3 NA TRBV7-2
CASSRQGTYQETQYF TGCGCCAGCAGCCGACAGGGGACGTACCAAGAGACCCAGTACTTC 15 TRBD1 TRBJ2-5 NA TRBV5-1